One and the same sample provided the 14 T cell receptor beta chains below, sequenced in a study of T cells in Graves' hyperthyroidism and ophthalmopathy. RNA transcripts gave rise to amplified TCR beta CDR3 regions. Using the HTBI primer set, a first-round RT-PCR was run on the TCR CDR3. TCRdb reanalysed the multiplex PCR reads using MiXCR and keeps one entry per CDR3 protein. The data hold about 840,000 distinct CDR3 sequences, with 38% observed a single time. The sample taken for sequencing was blood. These receptors came from a man between 18 and 29 years old with Graves' hyperthyroidism.

As concerns this clonotype: Since a much larger clone is just one base distant, this may be a read error. The chain combines TRBV5-5 with TRBJ1-6; D is unresolved. Trimming took 4 bases from V and 14 from J, leaving 13 bases between them. The CDR3 has 12 residues. Germline V gene data show CDR1 as SGHKS and CDR2 as YYEKEE (reference sequence). Here the CDR3 reads CASSGVTRTLHF. CDR3 DNA: TGTGCCAGCAGCGGCGTCACGAGGACCCTCCACTTT.

The chain links TRBV24-1 to TRBJ1-5; no firm D call. This CDR3 contains 14 residues. The germline V gene encodes CDR1 KGHDR and CDR2 SFDVKD. Trimming took off 2 bases at V and 5 bases at J, with 9 bases between the two ends. The CDR3 nucleotides are TGTGCCACCAGTGATTCGTGGGCTCATCAGCCCCAGCATTTT. This codes for CATSDSWAHQPQHF.

This clonotype was detected a few times. The rearrangement links TRBV6-2 or TRBV6-3 to TRBJ1-2; TRBD1 might be the D (6 bases). The CDR3 has 15 residues. CDR1 and CDR2 (germline): MNHEY, SVGEGT. V was pared by 7 bases and J by 3 bases, with 18 bases between. CDR3 amino acids: CASTEPGDIDYGYTF. The CDR3, as DNA: TGTGCCAGCACTGAACCAGGGGACATCGACTATGGCTACACCTTC.

A remark on this clonotype: One base away lies a much larger clone, so this may be a sequencing read error. The J gene is TRBJ1-1, the V gene TRBV7-9; D gene ambiguous. CDR3 length equals 14 residues. Germline V lookup: CDR1 SEHNR, CDR2 FQNEAQ (reference sequence). V lost 3 bases and J lost 1, with 9 bases in between. As DNA, the CDR3 is TGTGCCAGCAGCTTGGAGGCGCAGAACACTGAAGCTTTCTTT. Amino acid sequence: CASSLEAQNTEAFF.

With respect to this clonotype: The CDR3 end shows no conserved phenylalanine or tryptophan, and so a read error is likely. The DNA is left out, because the CDR3 cannot be placed on it with certainty; the CDR3 is given as TCRdb lists it. This chain uses TRBV9 with TRBJ2-2; the DNA was not compared with TRBD1, the D call given in the table. The CDR3 contains 8 residues when both ends are counted. The germline gives CDR1 SGDLS, CDR2 YYNGEE. CDR3 sequence reads: CASSVQTG.

The gene calls are TRBV10-3 and TRBJ1-2; D remains ambiguous. V lost 10 bases, J lost 7 bases, and 13 bases lay in between. Germline V CDR1 and CDR2: ENHRY, SYGVKD. This CDR3 contains 11 residues. The CDR3: CASRREGGYTF. The CDR3 DNA reads TGTGCCAGCAGAAGAGAGGGTGGCTACACCTTC.

In this sample, this clonotype turned up many times. This chain joins TRBV20-1 and TRBJ1-2; 7 positions agree with TRBD1. The germline gives CDR1 DFQATT, CDR2 SNEGSKA (reference sequence). This CDR3 has 13 amino acids. V gave up 4 bases and J gave up 4 bases; unmatched junction bases: 6. The DNA of the CDR3 is TGCAGTGCTAATCAGGGACAGTCCTATGGCTACACCTTC. It translates to CSANQGQSYGYTF.

The V call is TRBV19, the J call TRBJ1-5; D gene uncertain. The CDR3 covers 12 residues. Per germline, CDR1 LNHDA and CDR2 SQIVND (reference sequence). Trimming left V 8 bases short and J 11 bases short, with 16 bases between. The CDR3 spells CASLGEEETQHF. As DNA, the CDR3 is TGTGCCAGTTTGGGCGAGGAAGAGACCCAGCATTTT. The full variable domain, in which reference TRBV19 and TRBJ1-5 provide the parts outside the CDR3, is DGGITQSPKYLFRKEGQNVTLSCEQNLNHDAMYWYRQDPGQGLRLIYYSQIVNDFQKGDIAEGYSVSREKKESFPLTVTSAQKNPTAFYLCASLGEEETQHFGDGTRLSIL.

This clonotype was detected only a few times. This chain joins TRBV5-6 and TRBJ2-5, with 10 bases identical to TRBD1. CDR1 and CDR2 from the germline V gene are SGHDT and YYEEEE. This CDR3 contains 17 residues. The V gene end was trimmed by 0 bases and the J gene end by 1 base; junction bases not matched to a gene: 6. CDR3 protein: CASSLALGQGVQETQYF. The CDR3 DNA reads as TGTGCCAGCAGCTTGGCCTTAGGACAGGGGGTCCAAGAGACCCAGTACTTC.

This clonotype was observed at least ten times. The rearrangement uses TRBV15 and TRBJ1-1; 7 bases are shared with TRBD1. V gave up 6 bases and J gave up 7 bases; unmatched junction bases: 11. CDR1 and CDR2 from the germline V gene are LNHNV and YYDKDF (reference sequence). CDR3 length equals 14 residues. The DNA for the CDR3 is TGTGCCACCAGTGGGGACAGAAACCTTCATGAAGCTTTCTTT. It yields the protein CATSGDRNLHEAFF.

This clonotype was counted only a few times. V usage is TRBV5-1 and J usage is TRBJ2-7; 8 bases are a match to TRBD1. Germline-derived CDR1 and CDR2 are SGHRS and YFSETQ. V shed 0 bases and J 2 bases; nucleotides not matched to a gene: 10. The CDR3 is 17 amino acids. The CDR3 protein is CASSLEWRGQGPYEQYF. The CDR3 DNA sequence: TGCGCCAGCAGCTTGGAGTGGAGAGGACAGGGCCCCTACGAGCAGTACTTC.

This sequence joins TRBV9 and TRBJ1-1, with D unresolved. The CDR3 is 15 residues long. Between the trimmed V and J ends, which lost 2 bases and 4 bases, there was a span of 15 bases. Germline CDR1 SGDLS, CDR2 YYNGEE. CDR3 DNA sequence: TGTGCCAGCAGCGTTGCAGAGACGAAGAGCACTGAAGCTTTCTTT. This encodes CASSVAETKSTEAFF.

The chain joins TRBV2 to TRBJ1-2; D gene unclear. Trimming took 10 bases from V and 3 from J, leaving 0 bases between them. Germline lookup yields CDR1 SNHLY and CDR2 FYNNEI. The CDR3 spans 8 residues. This chain's CDR3 is CANYGYTF. The CDR3 DNA reads as TGTGCCAACTATGGCTACACCTTC.

This chain joins TRBV7-2 and TRBJ2-6, with 9 positions matching TRBD1. The CDR3 covers 18 residues. Germline V gene lookup returns CDR1 SGHTA and CDR2 FQGNSA. J was trimmed by 2 bases and V by 5 bases; bases with no gene match: 10. CDR3 protein: CASSPGTGRLAGANVLTF. For the CDR3, the DNA is TGTGCCAGCAGCCCTGGGACAGGGAGACTGGCTGGGGCCAACGTCCTGACTTTC.